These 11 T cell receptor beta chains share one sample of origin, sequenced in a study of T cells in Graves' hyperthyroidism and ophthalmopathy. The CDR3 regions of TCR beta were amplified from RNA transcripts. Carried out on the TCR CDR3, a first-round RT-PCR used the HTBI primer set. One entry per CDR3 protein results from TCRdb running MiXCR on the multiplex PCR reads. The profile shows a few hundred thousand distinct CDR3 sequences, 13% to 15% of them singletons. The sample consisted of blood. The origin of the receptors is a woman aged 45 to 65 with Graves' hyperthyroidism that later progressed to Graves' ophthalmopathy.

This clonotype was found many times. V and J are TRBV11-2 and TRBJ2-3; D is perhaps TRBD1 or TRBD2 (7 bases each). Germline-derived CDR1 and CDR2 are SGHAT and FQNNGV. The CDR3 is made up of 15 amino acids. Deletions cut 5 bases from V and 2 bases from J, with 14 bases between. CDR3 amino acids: CASSTRGGSTDTQYF. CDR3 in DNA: TGTGCCAGCAGCACCAGGGGGGGCTCCACAGATACGCAGTATTTT.

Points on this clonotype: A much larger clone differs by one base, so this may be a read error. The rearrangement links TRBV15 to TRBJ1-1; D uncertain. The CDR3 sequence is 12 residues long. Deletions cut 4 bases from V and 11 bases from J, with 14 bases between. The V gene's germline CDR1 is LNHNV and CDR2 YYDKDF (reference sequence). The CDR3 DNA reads TGTGCCACCAGCACTTCTTTCGAGCAGGCTTTCTTT. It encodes CATSTSFEQAFF.

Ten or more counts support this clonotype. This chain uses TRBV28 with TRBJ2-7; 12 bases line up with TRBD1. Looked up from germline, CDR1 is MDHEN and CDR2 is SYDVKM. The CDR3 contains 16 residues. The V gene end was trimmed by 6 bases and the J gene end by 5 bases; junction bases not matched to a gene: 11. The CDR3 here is CASRSTPGTGGNEQYF. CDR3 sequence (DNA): TGTGCCAGCAGATCGACCCCGGGGACAGGGGGCAACGAGCAGTACTTC.

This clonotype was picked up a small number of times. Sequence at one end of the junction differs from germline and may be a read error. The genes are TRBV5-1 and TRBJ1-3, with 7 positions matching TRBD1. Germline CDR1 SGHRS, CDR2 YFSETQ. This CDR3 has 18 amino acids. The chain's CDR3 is CASGLSGQFALTGNTIYF. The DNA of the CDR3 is TGCGCCAGCGGCTTGTCGGGACAGTTTGCATTGACTGGAAACACCATATATTTT.

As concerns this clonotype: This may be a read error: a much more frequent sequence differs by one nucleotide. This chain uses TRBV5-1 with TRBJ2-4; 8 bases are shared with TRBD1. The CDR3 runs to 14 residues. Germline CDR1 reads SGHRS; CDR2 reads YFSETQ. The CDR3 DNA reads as TGCGCCGGCAGCCCGGACAGGGTTGGGGACATTCAGTACTTC. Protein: CAGSPDRVGDIQYF. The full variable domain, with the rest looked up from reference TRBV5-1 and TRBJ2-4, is KAGVTQTPRYLIKTRGQQVTLSCSPISGHRSVSWYQQTPGQGLQFLFEYFSETQRNKGNFPGRFSGRQFSNSRSEMNVSTLELGDSALYLCAGSPDRVGDIQYFGAGTRLSVL.

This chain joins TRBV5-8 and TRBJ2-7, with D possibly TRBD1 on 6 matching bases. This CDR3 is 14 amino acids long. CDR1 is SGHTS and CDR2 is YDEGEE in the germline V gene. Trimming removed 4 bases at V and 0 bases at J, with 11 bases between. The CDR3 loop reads CASSRTGNSYEQYF. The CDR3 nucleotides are TGTGCCAGCAGCCGTACAGGGAACTCCTACGAGCAGTACTTC.

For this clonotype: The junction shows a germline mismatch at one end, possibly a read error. The CDR3, as DNA: TGTGCCAGTACGCGCGGGAGAGGAGTCTCTGGAAACACCATATACTTT. Amino acid sequence: CASTRGRGVSGNTIYF. The J gene is TRBJ1-3, the V gene TRBV19; no clear D. Germline lookup yields CDR1 LNHDA and CDR2 SQIVND (reference sequence). The CDR3 loop spans 16 amino acids. The full variable domain, its missing parts supplied by reference TRBV19 and TRBJ1-3, is DGGITQSPKYLFRKEGQNVTLSCEQNLNHDAMYWYRQDPGQGLRLIYYSQIVNDFQKGDIAEGYSVSREKKESFPLTVTSAQKNPTAFYLCASTRGRGVSGNTIYFGEGSWLTVV.

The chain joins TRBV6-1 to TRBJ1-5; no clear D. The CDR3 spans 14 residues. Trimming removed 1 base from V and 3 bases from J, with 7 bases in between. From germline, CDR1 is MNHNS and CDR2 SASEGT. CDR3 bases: TGTGCCAGCAGTGAAGGGCGGATCAATCAGCCCCAGCATTTT. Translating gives CASSEGRINQPQHF.

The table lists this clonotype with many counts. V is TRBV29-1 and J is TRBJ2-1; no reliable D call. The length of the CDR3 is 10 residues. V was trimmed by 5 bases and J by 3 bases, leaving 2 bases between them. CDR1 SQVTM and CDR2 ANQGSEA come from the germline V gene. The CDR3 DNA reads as TGCAGCGTTTTCTACAATGAGCAGTTCTTC. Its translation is CSVFYNEQFF.

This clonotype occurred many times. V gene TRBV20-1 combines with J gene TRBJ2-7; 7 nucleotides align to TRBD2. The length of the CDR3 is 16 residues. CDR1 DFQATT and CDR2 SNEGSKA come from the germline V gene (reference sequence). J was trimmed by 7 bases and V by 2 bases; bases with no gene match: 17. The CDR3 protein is CSARPPASGTEGEQYF. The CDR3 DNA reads TGCAGTGCTAGACCCCCCGCGAGCGGGACGGAAGGGGAGCAGTACTTC.

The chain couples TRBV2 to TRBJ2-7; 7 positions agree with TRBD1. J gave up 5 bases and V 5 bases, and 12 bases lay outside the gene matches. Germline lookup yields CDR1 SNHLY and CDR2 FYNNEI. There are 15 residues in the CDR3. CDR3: CASSPPGQSSNEQYF. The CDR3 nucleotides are TGTGCCAGCAGTCCTCCGGGACAGAGCAGCAACGAGCAGTACTTC. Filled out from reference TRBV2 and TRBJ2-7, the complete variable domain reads EPEVTQTPSHQVTQMGQEVILRCVPISNHLYFYWYRQILGQKVEFLVSFYNNEISEKSEIFDDQFSVERPDGSNFTLKIRSTKLEDSAMYFCASSPPGQSSNEQYFGPGTRLTVT.